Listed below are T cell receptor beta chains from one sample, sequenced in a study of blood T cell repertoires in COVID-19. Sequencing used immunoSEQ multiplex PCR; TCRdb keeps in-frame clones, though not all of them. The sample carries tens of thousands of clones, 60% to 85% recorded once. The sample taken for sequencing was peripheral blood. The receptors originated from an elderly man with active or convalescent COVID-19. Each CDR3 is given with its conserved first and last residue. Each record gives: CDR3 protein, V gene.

cdr3_aa: CASSLLTSGGSQETQYF
v_call: TRBV28

cdr3_aa: CASSIGQSPPYEQYF
v_call: TRBV5-5

cdr3_aa: CACRTDQETQYF
v_call: TRBV2

cdr3_aa: CASSVPWDSTYEQYF
v_call: TRBV7-8

cdr3_aa: CASSNPGQGARFF
v_call: TRBV12-3/TRBV12-4

cdr3_aa: CASSQPDRAYEQYF
v_call: TRBV4-2

cdr3_aa: CASSYTRVGQPQHF
v_call: TRBV6-5

cdr3_aa: CASSQDKLTGLNQPQHF
v_call: TRBV3-1/TRBV3-2

cdr3_aa: CASRVRGMGTEAFF
v_call: TRBV6-6

cdr3_aa: CASSVGGRRVDTQYF
v_call: TRBV9

cdr3_aa: CASSVDRGRNTGELFF
v_call: TRBV2

cdr3_aa: CATRSGTANNEKLFF
v_call: TRBV10-2

cdr3_aa: CASRDRGSYEQYF
v_call: TRBV27

cdr3_aa: CASSQRLGRTEAFF
v_call: TRBV3-1/TRBV3-2

cdr3_aa: CASSPQGQNTEAFF
v_call: TRBV18

cdr3_aa: CATSQGIYNEQFF
v_call: TRBV15

cdr3_aa: CASSYSNRVEKLFF
v_call: TRBV6-5

cdr3_aa: CASSFSRTSQNIQYF
v_call: TRBV27

cdr3_aa: CASTRGGRNTEAFF
v_call: TRBV19

cdr3_aa: CASSIGSDTEAFF
v_call: TRBV19

cdr3_aa: CASTETGGVSTGELFF
v_call: TRBV7-7

cdr3_aa: CASSLEAGGVYEQYF
v_call: TRBV11-2

cdr3_aa: CASSKAGTSGFYEQYF
v_call: TRBV4-1

cdr3_aa: CASSKWDRDGNQPQHF
v_call: TRBV2

cdr3_aa: CASREGARGPSQPQHF
v_call: TRBV6-1

cdr3_aa: CASTHETGGRDTQYF
v_call: TRBV19

cdr3_aa: CASSQEWGTYNEQFF
v_call: TRBV4-3

cdr3_aa: CASSSGQNGEAFF
v_call: TRBV6-4